The present T cell receptor (beta chain) was sequenced within a study of blood T cell repertoires in COVID-19. Study background: From the United States, Italy and Spain came samples of acute and convalescent COVID-19. T cells, B-cell-depleted T cells, or PBMCs supplied cDNA or gDNA.

A few counts support this clone. As handled by the study authors: Amplification with reference gene primers provided the estimates of nucleated cell counts. Here immunoSEQ multiplex PCR was the method, and the copy in TCRdb shows in-frame clones only, minus some. V and J calls and clone size are as listed in that table; D and trimming were resolved from the DNA. The data contain about 190,000 clones, 70% to 85% of them singletons. Germline CDR1 is LGHNA and CDR2 is YSLEER. With V trimmed by 6 bases and J by 6 bases, 8 bases remained unmatched. This CDR3 has 14 residues. The clonotype was recovered from a woman in her 50s with acute or convalescent COVID-19. Sequencing was performed on peripheral blood. The J gene is TRBJ1-2, the V gene TRBV4-3; 9 bases agree with TRBD1. This chain's CDR3 is CASSRTGGPDGYTF. The CDR3 bases are TGCGCCAGCAGTCGTACAGGGGGCCCGGATGGCTACACCTTC.